This T cell receptor (beta chain) was sequenced in a study of tumor-infiltrating lymphocytes in localized non-small cell lung cancer. The table came from immunoSEQ multiplex PCR; TCRdb's copy has only in-frame clones and leaves some out. Of tens of thousands of clones in the sample, approximately 83% are singletons; the top ten hold roughly 2%. CDR1 SGHDT and CDR2 YYEEEE come from the germline V gene. The germline V and J ends were trimmed by 5 bases and 4 bases, with 22 bases remaining between them. This CDR3 has 17 residues. The material sequenced was lung tumor tissue. The chain combines TRBV5-6 with TRBJ1-3, with D possibly being TRBD1 (5 bases). This TCR derives from a human donor with non-small cell lung cancer. In DNA, the CDR3 is TGTGCCAGCAGTTCCCCCGTTGACAGACTCGGGGGAAACACCATATATTTT. Its protein product is CASSSPVDRLGGNTIYF.